This T cell receptor beta chain was identified in a study of beta chain features in type 1 diabetes. Trimming cost V 4 bases and J 4 bases; bases outside gene matches: 4. This CDR3 has 15 residues. CDR1 and CDR2 (germline): SNHLY, FYNNEI. The sequenced template was cDNA made from the entire isolated RNA. Profiling relied on immunoSEQ multiplex PCR, and the TCRdb table lists in-frame clones only, not all of them. The table shows 200,000 to 300,000 clones, with approximately 14% occurring only once. Sequenced: naive CD4+ T cells from blood. The chain carries TRBV2 and TRBJ2-1; 10 bases align to TRBD2. The TCR comes from a woman in her thirties or forties in good health. The CDR3, as DNA: TGTGCCAGCAGTGTCTCTAGCGGGGGTTACAATGAGCAGTTCTTC. Protein product: CASSVSSGGYNEQFF.